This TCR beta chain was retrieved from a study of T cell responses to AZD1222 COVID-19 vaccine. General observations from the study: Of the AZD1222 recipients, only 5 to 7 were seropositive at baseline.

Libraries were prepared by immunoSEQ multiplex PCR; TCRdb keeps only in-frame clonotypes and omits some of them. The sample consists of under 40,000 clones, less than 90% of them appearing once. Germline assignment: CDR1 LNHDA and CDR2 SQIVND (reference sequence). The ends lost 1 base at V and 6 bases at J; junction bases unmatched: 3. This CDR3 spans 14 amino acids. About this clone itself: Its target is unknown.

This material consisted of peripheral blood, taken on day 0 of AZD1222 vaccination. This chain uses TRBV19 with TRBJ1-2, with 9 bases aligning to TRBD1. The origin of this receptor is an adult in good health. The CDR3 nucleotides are TGTGCCAGTAGTATAGGCCGGGACAGGGATGGCTACACCTTC. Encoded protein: CASSIGRDRDGYTF.